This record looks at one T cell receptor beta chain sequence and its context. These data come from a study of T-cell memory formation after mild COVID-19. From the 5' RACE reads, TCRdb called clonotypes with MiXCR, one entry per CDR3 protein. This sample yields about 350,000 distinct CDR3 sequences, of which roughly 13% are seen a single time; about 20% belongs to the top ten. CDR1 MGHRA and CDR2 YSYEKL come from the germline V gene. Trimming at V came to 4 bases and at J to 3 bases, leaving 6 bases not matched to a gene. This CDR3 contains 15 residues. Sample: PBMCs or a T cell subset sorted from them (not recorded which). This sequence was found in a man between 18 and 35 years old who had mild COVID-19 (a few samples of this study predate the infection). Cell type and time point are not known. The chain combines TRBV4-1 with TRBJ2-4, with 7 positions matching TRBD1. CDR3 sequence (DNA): TGCGCCAGCAGCCCTCAGGGGGTGGTCAAAAACATTCAGTACTTC. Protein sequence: CASSPQGVVKNIQYF.